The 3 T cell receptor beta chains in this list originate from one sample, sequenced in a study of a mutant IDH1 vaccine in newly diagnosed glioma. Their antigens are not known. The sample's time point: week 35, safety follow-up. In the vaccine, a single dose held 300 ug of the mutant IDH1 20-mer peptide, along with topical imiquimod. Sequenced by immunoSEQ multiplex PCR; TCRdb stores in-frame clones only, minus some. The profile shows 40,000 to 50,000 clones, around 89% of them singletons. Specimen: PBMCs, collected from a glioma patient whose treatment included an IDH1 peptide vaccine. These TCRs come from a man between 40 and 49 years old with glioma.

DNA for the CDR3: TGTGCCAGCAGCTTAGAAGCGGGGGTGAACACTGAAGCTTTCTTT. Translated, it gives CASSLEAGVNTEAFF. The rearrangement uses TRBV7-9 and TRBJ1-1, with D perhaps matching TRBD1 (5 bases). The V gene lost 1 base and the J gene lost 0 bases, with 9 bases spanning the gap. The CDR3 contains 15 residues. Germline CDR1 reads SEHNR; CDR2 reads FQNEAQ (reference sequence).

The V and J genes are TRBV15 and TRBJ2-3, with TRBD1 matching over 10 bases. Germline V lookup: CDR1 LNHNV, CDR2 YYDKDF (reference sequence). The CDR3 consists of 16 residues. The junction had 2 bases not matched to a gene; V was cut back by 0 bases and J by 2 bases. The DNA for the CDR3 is TGTGCCACCAGCAGAGATCGACAGGGGGCCACAGATACGCAGTATTTT. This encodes CATSRDRQGATDTQYF.

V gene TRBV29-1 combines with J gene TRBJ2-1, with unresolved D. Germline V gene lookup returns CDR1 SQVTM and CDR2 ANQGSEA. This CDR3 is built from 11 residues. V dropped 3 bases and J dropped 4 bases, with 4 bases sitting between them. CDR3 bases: TGCAGCGTTGACAGGTACAATGAGCAGTTCTTC. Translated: CSVDRYNEQFF.